The 30 T cell receptor beta chains listed next were all sequenced from one sample in a study of T cell repertoires in cytomegalovirus infection. TCRdb re-called the reads with MiXCR, one entry per CDR3 protein. The sample shows around 540,000 distinct CDR3 sequences, roughly a third of them seen only once. Which antigens these TCRs recognize remains unknown. The sample in question was cultured PBMCs, obtained from culture after CMV antigen stimulation. The origin of the receptors is a human donor in good health (CMV status not recorded). Some clones in this sample may be carry-over from other donors' samples.

The V call is TRBV6-6, the J call TRBJ2-7, with D possibly matching TRBD2 (7 bases). Trimming cost V 7 bases and J 4 bases, with 20 bases left between them. The germline CDR1 and CDR2 sequences are MNHNY and SVGAGI (reference sequence). The CDR3 extends over 15 amino acids. The CDR3 region has the DNA TGTGCCAGCACCTCGGAAGGGGGAGGGAGGTACGAGCAGTACTTC. This gives the protein CASTSEGGGRYEQYF.

Only a few counts were recorded for this clonotype. The rearrangement links TRBV24-1 to TRBJ1-5; tentatively, D is TRBD1 (5 bases). This CDR3 is 14 amino acids long. Germline V gives CDR1 KGHDR, CDR2 SFDVKD. V was trimmed by 5 bases and J by 4 bases, leaving 11 bases between them. The chain's CDR3 is CATSGSGGNQPQHF. The CDR3 region has the DNA TGTGCCACCAGTGGTTCGGGGGGGAATCAGCCCCAGCATTTT.

On this clonotype: A single base separates this from a much larger clone, so it may be a read error. The gene calls are TRBV7-2 and TRBJ2-5; TRBD2 matches 9 bases. Germline V gene data show CDR1 as SGHTA and CDR2 as FQGNSA. The CDR3 extends over 15 amino acids. The chain's CDR3 is CACSPPSSGARTQYF. The CDR3 DNA sequence: TGTGCCTGCAGCCCCCCATCTAGCGGGGCCAGGACCCAGTACTTC.

This clonotype has a handful of counts. This chain uses TRBV12-3 or TRBV12-4 with TRBJ1-5; possible D gene TRBD1, 5 bases. This CDR3 is 12 amino acids long. The V end lost 5 bases, the J end lost 9 bases, and 11 bases lay between the germline ends. The CDR3: CASSQGFGPQHF. CDR3 DNA sequence: TGTGCCAGCAGTCAGGGCTTTGGGCCCCAGCATTTT.

The rearrangement links TRBV24-1 to TRBJ2-3; no reliable D call. From germline, CDR1 is KGHDR and CDR2 SFDVKD. This CDR3 has 14 residues. V lost 2 bases, J lost 2 bases, and 7 bases lay in between. CDR3 amino acids: CATSDSHFTDTQYF. CDR3 bases: TGTGCCACCAGTGATTCCCACTTCACAGATACGCAGTATTTT.

This clonotype was counted ten times or more. The V and J genes are TRBV7-8 and TRBJ2-1; D remains ambiguous. V gave up 4 bases and J gave up 8 bases, with 15 bases separating them. This CDR3 region has 14 residues. Germline lookup yields CDR1 SGHVS and CDR2 FQNEAQ. CDR3 nucleotides: TGTGCCAGCAGCTGGTCAGTGGGCCGGGATGAGCAGTTCTTC. Translation gives CASSWSVGRDEQFF.

The chain employs TRBV7-9 and TRBJ1-1, with 8 bases aligning to TRBD1. The CDR3 length is 15 residues. Germline V gene sequence: CDR1 SEHNR, CDR2 FQNEAQ (reference sequence). The V and J ends lost 5 bases and 3 bases, in that order; junction bases with no gene match: 8. The CDR3 is CASSANRGGDTEAFF. For the CDR3, the DNA is TGTGCCAGCAGCGCGAACAGGGGGGGGGACACTGAAGCTTTCTTT. The whole variable domain, remainder taken from reference TRBV7-9 and TRBJ1-1, is DTGVSQNPRHKITKRGQNVTFRCDPISEHNRLYWYRQTLGQGPEFLTYFQNEAQLEKSRLLSDRFSAERPKGSFSTLEIQRTEQGDSAMYLCASSANRGGDTEAFFGQGTRLTVV.

This clonotype was observed a few times. The V gene is TRBV7-2, the J gene TRBJ1-4, with a weak D call TRBD1 (6 bases). The CDR3 covers 15 residues. The V end lost 1 base, the J end lost 5 bases, and 11 bases lay between the germline ends. Germline loops: CDR1 SGHTA, CDR2 FQGNSA. This CDR3 is CASSLVGQLNEKLFF. DNA for the CDR3: TGTGCCAGCAGCTTAGTAGGACAGTTAAATGAAAAACTGTTTTTT.

This clonotype was counted only a few times. V is TRBV28 and J is TRBJ2-5; no clear D gene. The length of the CDR3 is 12 residues. V lost 5 bases and J 9 bases, leaving 13 bases between the germline ends. Germline-derived CDR1 and CDR2 are MDHEN and SYDVKM. CDR3 in DNA: TGTGCCAGCAGTACCGTCTTCGCGCCCCAGTACTTC. Translated, it gives CASSTVFAPQYF.

This clonotype was found many times. The CDR3 nucleotides are TGTGCCAGCAGTTCTCCGGGACGGAACTACGAGCAGTACTTC. Its translation: CASSSPGRNYEQYF. This sequence joins TRBV28 and TRBJ2-7, with D perhaps assigned TRBD1 or TRBD2 (5 bases each). CDR1 and CDR2 from the germline V gene are MDHEN and SYDVKM. The V end was cut by 4 bases, the J end by 3 bases, with 13 bases between. The CDR3 runs 14 residues.

In this sample, this clonotype turned up a few times. The V call is TRBV7-2, the J call TRBJ1-1; D is unclear. V lost 2 bases, J lost 2 bases, and 12 bases lay in between. The V gene's germline CDR1 is SGHTA and CDR2 FQGNSA. There are 15 residues in the CDR3. The CDR3, as DNA: TGTGCCAGCAGCTTACAGGCGGGAAGTAACACTGAAGCTTTCTTT. It yields the protein CASSLQAGSNTEAFF.

This chain links TRBV24-1 with TRBJ2-1; D is unresolved. V was cut by 5 bases and J by 5 bases, with 12 bases left in between. Per germline, CDR1 KGHDR and CDR2 SFDVKD. This CDR3 region has 14 residues. CDR3 residues: CATSAANWNNEQFF. CDR3 nucleotides: TGTGCCACCAGTGCCGCGAACTGGAACAATGAGCAGTTCTTC.

In this sample, this clonotype turned up a few times. This rearrangement joins TRBV20-1 to TRBJ2-3, with 14 bases fitting TRBD2. V trimming: 4 bases; J trimming: 1 base; junction bases outside the gene matches: 10. This CDR3 comprises 18 residues. The germline V gene encodes CDR1 DFQATT and CDR2 SNEGSKA (reference sequence). This chain's CDR3 is CSATATSGRALGTDTQYF. The DNA for the CDR3 is TGCAGTGCTACCGCGACTAGCGGGAGGGCCTTGGGCACAGATACGCAGTATTTT.

This clonotype was observed a handful of times. The chain couples TRBV2 to TRBJ1-2; 7 nucleotides agree with TRBD1. V trimming: 3 bases; J trimming: 4 bases; junction bases outside the gene matches: 8. Germline V gene data show CDR1 as SNHLY and CDR2 as FYNNEI. The CDR3 is made up of 15 amino acids. The CDR3 is CASSDEGAKVYGYTF. The CDR3 DNA is TGTGCCAGCAGTGACGAGGGGGCAAAAGTCTATGGCTACACCTTC. Combining the CDR3 with reference TRBV2 and TRBJ1-2 gives the whole variable domain EPEVTQTPSHQVTQMGQEVILRCVPISNHLYFYWYRQILGQKVEFLVSFYNNEISEKSEIFDDQFSVERPDGSNFTLKIRSTKLEDSAMYFCASSDEGAKVYGYTFGSGTRLTVV.

This clonotype has just a few counts. V is TRBV7-3 and J is TRBJ2-5, with D maybe TRBD2 (6 bases). CDR1 is SGHTA, CDR2 FQGTGA, per germline. Trimming removed 9 bases from V and 5 bases from J, with 19 bases in between. This CDR3 is 14 amino acids long. CDR3 in DNA: TGTGCCAGTCCCCAGGCCGGGGCGGGGGAGACCCAGTACTTC. Translated: CASPQAGAGETQYF.

This chain connects TRBV5-8 to TRBJ1-1; 8 bases are a match to TRBD1. The length of the CDR3 is 15 residues. Germline assignment: CDR1 SGHTS and CDR2 YDEGEE. J gave up 1 base and V 4 bases, and 6 bases lay outside the gene matches. The CDR3 region has the DNA TGTGCCAGCAGCCCGACAGGGGCGAGGAACACTGAAGCTTTCTTT. Translated: CASSPTGARNTEAFF.

The chain recombines TRBV10-3 with TRBJ2-6; TRBD1 matches 8 bases. The germline CDR1 and CDR2 sequences are ENHRY and SYGVKD. Germline trimming cut 4 bases from V and 4 bases from J; bases unmatched to any gene: 6. This CDR3 is built from 16 residues. In DNA form, the CDR3 reads TGTGCCATCAGTGCCGGACAGGGTTCAGGGGCCAACGTCCTGACTTTC. This sequence encodes CAISAGQGSGANVLTF.

This chain connects TRBV6-8 to TRBJ2-1; 8 bases agree with TRBD2. Germline V lookup: CDR1 MNHGY, CDR2 SAAAGT. The V and J ends lost 5 bases and 4 bases, in that order; junction bases with no gene match: 4. The CDR3 is made up of 14 amino acids. As DNA, the CDR3 is TGTGCCAGCAGTCGAGGGACTAGTTACAATGAGCAGTTCTTC. It translates to CASSRGTSYNEQFF.

This clonotype has only a few counts. The chain joins TRBV7-2 to TRBJ1-2, with TRBD1 matching 8 bases. CDR3 length: 14 residues. From germline, CDR1 is SGHTA and CDR2 FQGNSA. The J segment lost 8 bases and the V segment lost 4 bases, leaving 9 bases of the junction unmatched. This CDR3 reads CASSSLQGVWGYTF. The DNA for the CDR3 is TGTGCCAGCAGCTCTCTACAGGGGGTCTGGGGCTACACCTTC.

This clonotype was detected only once. V is TRBV20-1 and J is TRBJ2-3; D is tentatively TRBD1 or TRBD2 (6 bases each). The V end lost 3 bases, the J end lost 3 bases, and 16 bases lay between the germline ends. CDR1 is DFQATT, CDR2 SNEGSKA, per germline (reference sequence). This CDR3 comprises 15 residues. CDR3 region: CSASSGAVATDTQYF. Here the CDR3 DNA reads TGCAGTGCTAGTTCGGGGGCCGTGGCGACAGATACGCAGTATTTT.

This clonotype was counted only a few times. The rearrangement joins TRBV19 to TRBJ2-7; D perhaps matches TRBD2 (6 bases). V gave up 4 bases and J gave up 3 bases, with 10 bases separating them. Germline assignment: CDR1 LNHDA and CDR2 SQIVND (reference sequence). The CDR3 has 13 amino acids. The CDR3 here is CASSTAGSYEQYF. The DNA for the CDR3 is TGTGCCAGTAGTACCGCCGGGAGCTACGAGCAGTACTTC.

The genes are TRBV4-3 and TRBJ1-5, with D uncertain. The V end was cut by 0 bases, the J end by 2 bases, with 5 bases between. Per the germline V gene, CDR1 is LGHNA and CDR2 is YSLEER. The CDR3 totals 14 residues. The CDR3 region has the DNA TGCGCCAGCAGCCAAGATATAGGCAATCAGCCCCAGCATTTT. Encoded protein: CASSQDIGNQPQHF.

The chain couples TRBV6-5 to TRBJ1-4; D is possibly TRBD1 (6 bases). Per germline, CDR1 MNHEY and CDR2 SVGAGI. The CDR3 is made up of 16 amino acids. V was shortened by 0 bases and J by 4 bases, with 12 bases between the two germline ends. DNA of the CDR3: TGTGCCAGCAGTTACTCGTGGGGGGCGATTAATGAAAAACTGTTTTTT. Amino acid sequence: CASSYSWGAINEKLFF.

The chain carries TRBV7-2 and TRBJ1-6, with TRBD1 identical over 7 bases. This CDR3 spans 15 amino acids. CDR1 and CDR2 from the germline V gene are SGHTA and FQGNSA. V lost 2 bases, J lost 5 bases, and 3 bases stayed unmatched. CDR3 sequence: CASSLQGGNNSPLHF. The CDR3 nucleotides are TGTGCCAGCAGCTTACAGGGGGGGAATAATTCACCCCTCCACTTT.

The genes are TRBV12-3 or TRBV12-4 and TRBJ1-6; TRBD1 agrees at 9 bases. J lost 9 bases, V lost 7 bases, and 7 bases had no gene match. CDR3 length: 14 amino acids. For the CDR3, the DNA is TGTGCCAGCACCTTCGACAGGGGGGGTTCACCCCTCCACTTT. Its protein is CASTFDRGGSPLHF.

The genes are TRBV11-2 and TRBJ1-2; tentatively, D is TRBD1 (6 bases). Germline values: CDR1 SGHAT, CDR2 FQNNGV. V was cut by 5 bases and J by 2 bases, with 9 bases left in between. The CDR3 loop spans 13 amino acids. In DNA form, the CDR3 reads TGTGCCAGCAGCGACGACAGGAACTATGGCTACACCTTC. It codes for CASSDDRNYGYTF.

There are a few counts of this clonotype. V usage is TRBV7-9 and J usage is TRBJ2-7, with D possibly TRBD2 on 5 matching bases. The CDR3 totals 15 residues. The germline V gene has CDR1 SEHNR and CDR2 FQNEAQ (reference sequence). CDR3 in DNA: TGTGCCAGCAGCCGCGGGCAGGTTCTTTCCTCCGAGCAGTACGTC. It specifies CASSRGQVLSSEQYV.

The chain links TRBV5-1 to TRBJ2-1; 7 bases match TRBD2. The CDR3 covers 15 residues. Trimming removed 3 bases from V and 7 bases from J; junction bases left unmatched: 10. CDR1 and CDR2 from the germline V gene are SGHRS and YFSETQ. This chain's CDR3 is CASSWGGNGQNEQFF. DNA for the CDR3: TGCGCCAGCAGCTGGGGGGGGAACGGTCAGAATGAGCAGTTCTTC. Based on the CDR3 plus reference TRBV5-1 and TRBJ2-1, the full variable domain is KAGVTQTPRYLIKTRGQQVTLSCSPISGHRSVSWYQQTPGQGLQFLFEYFSETQRNKGNFPGRFSGRQFSNSRSEMNVSTLELGDSALYLCASSWGGNGQNEQFFGPGTRLTVL.

This clonotype showed up just once. The chain links TRBV7-9 to TRBJ2-7; the D is unclear. V was clipped by 8 bases and J by 5 bases, with 10 bases between them. This CDR3 spans 11 amino acids. Germline V lookup: CDR1 SEHNR, CDR2 FQNEAQ (reference sequence). DNA of the CDR3: TGTGCCAGCGGGGAAAGGGACGAGCAGTACGTC. It encodes CASGERDEQYV.

This clonotype was detected only once. The V gene is TRBV10-3, the J gene TRBJ1-1; D remains ambiguous. The CDR3 is 13 residues long. V was pared by 11 bases and J by 0 bases, with 13 bases between. In germline, CDR1 is ENHRY, CDR2 SYGVKD. The CDR3 DNA reads as TGTGCCGTCGGACTTCACGTGAACACTGAAGCTTTCTTT. This translates into CAVGLHVNTEAFF.